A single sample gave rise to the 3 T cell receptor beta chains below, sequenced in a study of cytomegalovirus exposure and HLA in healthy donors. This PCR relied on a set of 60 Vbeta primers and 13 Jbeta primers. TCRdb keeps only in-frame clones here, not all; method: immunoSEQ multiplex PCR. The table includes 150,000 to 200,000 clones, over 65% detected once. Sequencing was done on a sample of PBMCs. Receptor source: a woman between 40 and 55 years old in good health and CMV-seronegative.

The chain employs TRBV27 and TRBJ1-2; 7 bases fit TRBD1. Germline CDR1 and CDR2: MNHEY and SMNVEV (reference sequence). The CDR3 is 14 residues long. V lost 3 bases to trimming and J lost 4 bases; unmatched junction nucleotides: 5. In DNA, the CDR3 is TGTGCCAGCAGTTTTCGACAGGGTGCCTATGGCTACACCTTC. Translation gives CASSFRQGAYGYTF.

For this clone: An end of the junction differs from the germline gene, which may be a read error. The CDR3 DNA is TGTGTCAGCAGTCATGGGGGGGGCAGCTCCTACGAGCAGTACTTC. It encodes CVSSHGGGSSYEQYF. J is TRBJ2-7 and V is TRBV28, with D tentatively TRBD2 (7 bases). This CDR3 region has 15 residues. CDR1 and CDR2 (germline): MDHEN, SYDVKM.

The CDR3: CASSSQGGNTEAFF. In nucleotides, the CDR3 is TGTGCCAGCAGCTCACAGGGGGGGAACACTGAAGCTTTCTTT. The chain has TRBV7-3 and TRBJ1-1; 8 nucleotides match TRBD1. V shed 4 bases, J shed 1 base, and the junction held 2 bases outside the gene matches. This CDR3 spans 14 amino acids. CDR1 is SGHTA and CDR2 is FQGTGA in the germline V gene.